Listed below are T cell receptor beta chains from one sample, sequenced in a study of graft-versus-host responses after intestinal transplantation. Sequencing used immunoSEQ multiplex PCR; TCRdb keeps in-frame clones, though not all of them. The table has fewer than 13,000 clones, just under 30% seen once. Sample: alloreactive CD4+ T cells from a mixed lymphocyte reaction culture, taken before intestinal transplant. All receptors derive from a human patient who received an intestinal transplant. CDR3s include the opening cysteine and the closing phenylalanine or tryptophan. Fields, in order: J gene, D gene, clone size, V gene, CDR3 protein, CDR3 DNA. The D gene is left open where the match is weak. Some rows mark clone size as missing; the rest say once, few, many or name a class of expanded clone.

TRBJ2-1 - few TRBV29-1 CSVEWAFDNEQFF TGCAGCGTTGAATGGGCCTTCGACAATGAGCAGTTCTTC
TRBJ2-1 TRBD2 few TRBV5-4 CASSLTGLAGVEQFF TGTGCCAGCAGCTTAACCGGACTAGCGGGAGTAGAGCAGTTCTTC
TRBJ1-1 - medium-sized TRBV6-6 CASSLGTGNTEAFF TGTGCCAGCAGTTTGGGCACGGGGAACACTGAAGCTTTCTTT
TRBJ2-1 - medium-sized TRBV7-9 CASSQQGGEQFF TGTGCCAGCAGCCAGCAGGGCGGAGAGCAGTTCTTC
TRBJ1-5 - medium-sized TRBV5-3 CARSPGLNQPQHF TGTGCCAGAAGCCCCGGACTCAATCAGCCCCAGCATTTT
TRBJ1-1 - few TRBV6-1 CASSRQYTEAFF TGTGCCAGCAGCCGACAGTACACTGAAGCTTTCTTT
TRBJ2-3 TRBD2 once TRBV2 CARNSGSLADTQYF TGTGCCAGAAATAGCGGGAGTTTGGCAGATACGCAGTATTTT
TRBJ2-7 - medium-sized TRBV7-9 CASSWSLTVEQYF TGTGCCAGCAGCTGGAGTCTGACGGTCGAGCAGTACTTC
TRBJ1-5 - medium-sized TRBV19 CASRVYRGNQPQHF TGTGCCAGCCGTGTATACAGGGGCAATCAGCCCCAGCATTTT
TRBJ2-7 - - TRBV9 CASSAGFPYEQYF TGTGCCAGCAGCGCAGGGTTCCCCTACGAGCAGTACTTC
TRBJ2-7 TRBD1 - TRBV28 CASSLKDRDREAYEQYF TGTGCCAGCAGTTTAAAGGACCGGGACAGGGAAGCCTACGAGCAGTACTTC
TRBJ1-2 TRBD1 - TRBV5-1 CASSSTITGGESDGYTF TGCGCCAGCAGCTCGACAATTACAGGGGGCGAATCGGATGGCTACACCTTC
TRBJ2-1 TRBD1 few TRBV6-6 CASSSQPGQGPNEQFF TGTGCCAGCAGTTCACAACCGGGACAGGGGCCCAATGAGCAGTTCTTC
TRBJ2-1 TRBD2 medium-sized TRBV4-1 CASSPTGTSVYEQFF TGCGCCAGCAGTCCAACCGGGACTAGCGTATATGAGCAGTTCTTC
TRBJ2-3 - medium-sized TRBV27 CASSYSGNSGDTQYF TGTGCCAGCAGTTATAGCGGTAATTCGGGGGATACGCAGTATTTT
TRBJ1-4 - few TRBV7-9 CASIDGGIREKLFF TGTGCCAGCATAGACGGCGGGATTAGGGAAAAACTGTTTTTT
TRBJ2-1 TRBD2 - TRBV29-1 CSVLAGNYNEQFF TGCAGTGTACTAGCGGGAAACTACAATGAGCAGTTCTTC
TRBJ2-7 - few TRBV6-1 CASSEFYEQYF TGTGCCAGCAGTGAATTCTACGAGCAGTACTTC
TRBJ2-1 - medium-sized TRBV10-2 CASLYTVNEQFF TGCGCCAGCCTCTATACGGTAAATGAGCAGTTCTTC
TRBJ1-1 - - TRBV11-2 CASSAPGKTEAFF TGTGCCAGCAGCGCCCCGGGGAAAACTGAAGCTTTCTTT
TRBJ1-5 - - TRBV27 CASSDTGNQPQHF TGTGCCAGCAGTGACACAGGCAATCAGCCCCAGCATTTT
TRBJ1-1 - - TRBV2 CASEDGIAEAFF TGTGCCTCCGAGGACGGGATCGCTGAAGCTTTCTTT
TRBJ2-3 TRBD1 medium-sized TRBV5-1 CASSAGTGLSDTQYF TGCGCCAGCAGCGCCGGGACAGGGCTGTCTGATACGCAGTATTTT
TRBJ2-1 TRBD2 - TRBV6-5 CAVKAGLAVNEQFF TGTGCCGTAAAAGCGGGACTAGCGGTAAATGAGCAGTTCTTC
TRBJ1-1 - - TRBV7-3 CASSLPRQGGTTEAFF TGTGCCAGCAGCTTACCGAGGCAAGGGGGAACGACTGAAGCTTTCTTT
TRBJ1-1 - - TRBV7-9 CASSHRTRLTMNTEAFF TGTGCCAGCAGCCACAGGACCCGACTCACCATGAACACTGAAGCTTTCTTT
TRBJ2-7 - - TRBV12-5 CASGLARDAEFYEQYF TGTGCTAGTGGTTTGGCTCGGGACGCAGAATTCTACGAGCAGTACTTC
TRBJ1-1 TRBD1 medium-sized TRBV19 CASTGTATFAEAFF TGTGCCAGTACCGGGACAGCCACGTTTGCTGAAGCTTTCTTT
TRBJ1-5 TRBD1 - TRBV6-4 CASRDSYYSNQPQHF TGTGCCAGCCGGGACAGCTACTATAGCAATCAGCCCCAGCATTTT
TRBJ2-1 - many TRBV6-5 CASSYVRGLLNEQFF TGTGCCAGCAGTTACGTCAGGGGCCTTCTGAATGAGCAGTTCTTC
TRBJ2-7 TRBD2 few TRBV5-7 CASSFGGDYEQYF TGTGCCAGCAGCTTCGGGGGGGACTACGAGCAGTACTTC
TRBJ2-1 - - TRBV19 CASSWRGVGNEQFF TGTGCCAGTAGTTGGCGCGGAGTGGGGAATGAGCAGTTCTTC
TRBJ2-1 TRBD1 few TRBV27 CASSSPWDRVNNEQFF TGTGCCAGCAGTTCCCCTTGGGACAGGGTCAACAATGAGCAGTTCTTC
TRBJ2-3 - - TRBV19 CASSRASTDTQYF TGTGCCAGTAGTCGAGCAAGCACAGATACGCAGTATTTT
TRBJ2-7 TRBD2 - TRBV7-6 CASSSLMGVAGVEQYF TGTGCCAGCAGCTCCCTCATGGGTGTGGCGGGAGTCGAGCAGTACTTC
TRBJ2-7 - few TRBV5-1 CASSLAQGLTYEQYF TGCGCCAGCAGCTTGGCCCAGGGACTGACCTACGAGCAGTACTTC
TRBJ2-7 - - TRBV28 CASSPAAYEQYF TGTGCCAGCAGCCCCGCGGCCTACGAGCAGTACTTC
TRBJ2-7 TRBD1 once TRBV28 CASSSWTGDIYEQYF TGTGCCAGCAGCTCCTGGACAGGGGATATCTACGAGCAGTACTTC
TRBJ1-5 - - TRBV4-3 CASSPWAAESNQPQHF TGCGCCAGCAGCCCCTGGGCCGCCGAGAGCAATCAGCCCCAGCATTTT
TRBJ2-2 TRBD1 - TRBV2 CASSEAPGGYTGELFF TGTGCCAGCAGTGAAGCCCCAGGGGGCTACACCGGGGAGCTGTTTTTT
TRBJ2-7 - - TRBV19 CASSKLRGLADEQYF TGTGCCAGTAGTAAACTGCGGGGCTTGGCGGATGAGCAGTACTTC